This TCR beta chain came from a study of cytomegalovirus exposure and HLA in healthy donors. About the research overall: Around 80 million unique TCRs from HLA-typed donors were held in an early data release.

Study outcomes and limitations: Data from an earlier analysis indicated that most TCR beta V segments were productive either about 87% or about 30% of the time. Researchers left out some V segments, among them TRBV6-2 and TRBV6-3, as indistinguishable. For TCR beta chains, V- and J-gene trimming was later linked to a missense DCLRE1C variant.

CDR3 size: 15 residues. Trimming cost V 2 bases and J 5 bases, with 16 bases left between them. Germline-derived CDR1 and CDR2 are GTSNPN and SVGIG (reference sequence). This clone was detected once. What it recognizes is unknown. Primers for the PCR totalled 60 Vbeta and 13 Jbeta. Method: immunoSEQ multiplex PCR; TCRdb's copy keeps in-frame clones and lacks some. The table shows approximately 130,000 clones, with more than 80% occurring only once. The rearrangement uses TRBV30 and TRBJ2-1; weak D call: TRBD1 (6 bases). The receptor was isolated from a woman aged 25-40 years in good health and CMV-seropositive. The sample taken for sequencing was PBMCs. CDR3 loop: CAWSKGQGPHNEQFF. The CDR3 DNA is TGTGCCTGGAGTAAGGGGCAGGGGCCCCACAATGAGCAGTTCTTC.